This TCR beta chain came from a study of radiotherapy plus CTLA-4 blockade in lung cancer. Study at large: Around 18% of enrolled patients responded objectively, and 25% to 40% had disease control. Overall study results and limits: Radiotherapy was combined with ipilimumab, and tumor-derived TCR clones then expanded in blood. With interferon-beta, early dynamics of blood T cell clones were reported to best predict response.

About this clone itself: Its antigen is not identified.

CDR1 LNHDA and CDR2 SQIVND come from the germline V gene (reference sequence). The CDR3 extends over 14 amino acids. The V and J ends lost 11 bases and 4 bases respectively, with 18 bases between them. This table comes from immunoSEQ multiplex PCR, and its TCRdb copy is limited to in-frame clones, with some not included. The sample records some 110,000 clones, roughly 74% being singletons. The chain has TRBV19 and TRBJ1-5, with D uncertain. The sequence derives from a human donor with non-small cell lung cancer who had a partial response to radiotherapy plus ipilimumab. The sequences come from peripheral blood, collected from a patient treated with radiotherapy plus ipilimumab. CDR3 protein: CAQIEGERNQPQHF. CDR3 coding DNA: TGTGCCCAAATAGAGGGAGAGAGAAATCAGCCCCAGCATTTT.